This TCR beta chain was obtained from a study of blood T cell repertoires in COVID-19. Background on the study: There were acute and convalescent COVID-19 samples, and they came from the United States, Italy and Spain.

V lost 6 bases, J lost 3 bases, and 0 bases stayed unmatched. The CDR3 is 12 residues long. The germline gives CDR1 SEHNR, CDR2 FQNEAQ (reference sequence). Sequencing used immunoSEQ multiplex PCR; TCRdb keeps in-frame clones, though not all of them. This table has 200,000 to 300,000 clones, around 81% appearing once. This clone occurred a few times. This sequence joins TRBV7-9 and TRBJ1-2; 8 positions match TRBD1. This receptor was obtained from a woman aged 55 to 70 with active or convalescent COVID-19. Sequenced: peripheral blood. The DNA of the CDR3 is TGTGCCAGCAGACAGGGGGACTATGGCTACACCTTC. It yields the protein CASRQGDYGYTF.